These T cell receptor beta chains were read from a single sample in a study of blood T cell repertoires in COVID-19. Some clones are missing from TCRdb's copy, which holds only in-frame ones; the method was immunoSEQ multiplex PCR. The sample contains some 130,000 clones, around 86% of which appear only once. Sequencing was carried out using peripheral blood. Receptors originate from a woman in her seventies with COVID-19, enrolled during active disease. CDR3s include the opening cysteine and the closing phenylalanine or tryptophan. D genes are given only for firm matches. Clone size is not always given. Where it is, it says once, few, many or a class for expanded clones.

TRBJ2-7	few	TRBV2	.	TGTGCCAGCAGCGACCTGGTGGGGGGGCCCTACGAGCAGTACTTC	CASSDLVGGPYEQYF
TRBJ1-2	.	TRBV19	TRBD1	TGTGCCAGTCACCCTCCCCGGGGACAGGGAGACTATGGCTACACCTTC	CASHPPRGQGDYGYTF
TRBJ2-1	.	TRBV20-1	TRBD1	TGCAGTGCTAGTAGGTGGAGGGACAGGGGAAATGAGCAGTTCTTC	CSASRWRDRGNEQFF
TRBJ1-1	.	TRBV5-1	.	TGCGCCAGCAGCCCGGTAGGTCAGGGCTCCATGAACACTGAAGCTTTCTTT	CASSPVGQGSMNTEAFF
TRBJ1-5	many	TRBV7-9	TRBD1	TGTGCCAGCAGCTTAGGCCCAGGACAGGGGAGAAGCAATCAGCCCCAGCATTTT	CASSLGPGQGRSNQPQHF
TRBJ2-7	few	TRBV6-5	TRBD2	TGTGCCAGCAGAGACTCGGGAGGGGGCTACGAGCAGTACTTC	CASRDSGGGYEQYF
TRBJ1-2	.	TRBV7-9	TRBD1	TGTGCCAGCAGCTTAGGCTCCGGGACAGTTAACTATGGCTACACCTTC	CASSLGSGTVNYGYTF
TRBJ2-7	.	TRBV11-2	.	TGTGCCAGCAGCTCAGGTACCTACTCCTACGAGCAGTACTTC	CASSSGTYSYEQYF
TRBJ1-2	.	TRBV6-1	.	TGTGCCAGCAGTCCAGGGGTTAATTATGGCTACACCTTC	CASSPGVNYGYTF
TRBJ1-2	.	TRBV20-1	.	TGCAGTGCTAGACCAACAGGGGGCTACACCTTC	CSARPTGGYTF
TRBJ2-7	.	TRBV28	.	TGTGCCAGCAGTTCCGGACACGCTTACTCCTACGAGCAGTACTTC	CASSSGHAYSYEQYF
TRBJ1-2	.	TRBV6-6	TRBD1	TGTGCCAGCAGTTTGACAGGGGGGGCCTATGGCTACACCTTC	CASSLTGGAYGYTF
TRBJ1-2	.	TRBV28	TRBD1	TGTGCCAGCAGTTTCCCACAGGGGGCATACTATGGCTACACCTTC	CASSFPQGAYYGYTF
TRBJ1-5	.	TRBV2	.	TGTGCCAGCAGTGAATTGGGGCCCTCGGGTCAGCCCCAGCATTTT	CASSELGPSGQPQHF
TRBJ2-7	few	TRBV13	.	TGTGCCAGCAGCGGCCCCGGGGTGGAGGGAGTATTGCACGAGCAGTACTTC	CASSGPGVEGVLHEQYF
TRBJ2-1	.	TRBV10-3	.	TGTGCCATCAGTGGGGACTCCCGCTCCTACAATGAGCAGTTCTTC	CAISGDSRSYNEQFF
TRBJ1-4	.	TRBV2	.	TGTGCCTGGCTTGGACAGACAAATGAAAAACTGTTTTTT	CAWLGQTNEKLFF
TRBJ2-7	few	TRBV12-3/TRBV12-4	TRBD1	TGTGCCAGCAGTACACTACAGGGGGGAGAGCAGTACTTC	CASSTLQGGEQYF
TRBJ2-2	.	TRBV2	TRBD1	TGTGCCAGCGCGACAGGGGGCAACGGGGAGCTGTTTTTT	CASATGGNGELFF
TRBJ2-2	.	TRBV5-1	TRBD2	TGCGCCAGCAGCCCTTTAGCGGGGCGGAACACCGGGGAGCTGTTTTTT	CASSPLAGRNTGELFF
TRBJ2-7	.	TRBV6-1	TRBD2	TGTGCCAGCAGTGAAAGTTGGGGGGGGGTCTACGAGCAGTACTTC	CASSESWGGVYEQYF
TRBJ2-3	.	TRBV11-3	TRBD2	TGTGCCAGCAGCTTGGGCGGGGGATCGGATACGCAGTATTTT	CASSLGGGSDTQYF
TRBJ1-2	.	TRBV12-3/TRBV12-4	.	TGTGCCAGCAGTTCCGGATCCGACGAGAGGGCCTACTTC	CASSSGSDERAYF
TRBJ2-7	once	TRBV11-2	.	TGTGCCAGCAGCTTTTCGGCAGGCTCCGAGCAGTACTTC	CASSFSAGSEQYF
TRBJ1-2	.	TRBV7-2	.	TGTGCCAGCAGGCTAGGATCCGGTAACTATGGCTACACCTTC	CASRLGSGNYGYTF
TRBJ2-7	.	TRBV7-9	.	TGTGCCAGCAGCTTAGCGACTAGGAGCTCCTACGAGCAGTACTTC	CASSLATRSSYEQYF
TRBJ1-1	.	TRBV5-1	.	TGCGCCAGCAGCTTGGGAGGGACAACGAACACTGAAGCTTTCTTT	CASSLGGTTNTEAFF
TRBJ1-1	.	TRBV24-1	.	TGTGCCACCTCGAATCCGCTGGGCGAAGCTTTCTTT	CATSNPLGEAFF
TRBJ1-6	.	TRBV18	.	TGTGCCAGCTCGCCTACCTCTCTGCTTAATTCACCCCTCCACTTT	CASSPTSLLNSPLHF
TRBJ1-2	once	TRBV20-1	.	TGCAGTGCTAGTACGGACTATGGCTACACCTTC	CSASTDYGYTF
TRBJ1-5	.	TRBV5-6	.	TGTGCCAGCAGCTCGGGCAGGGGCAATCAGCCCCAGCATTTT	CASSSGRGNQPQHF
TRBJ1-2	.	TRBV6-4	.	TGTGCCAGCAGCCCCGAAGGCCAGGGTGGCTATGGCTACACCTTC	CASSPEGQGGYGYTF
TRBJ1-1	.	TRBV19	TRBD1	TGTGCCAGTAGTCTCACAGGGGTCAGGGGCACTGAAGCTTTCTTT	CASSLTGVRGTEAFF
TRBJ1-1	.	TRBV3-1/TRBV3-2	.	TGTGCCAGCAGCCCTAAGACAGGAAACACTGAAGCTTTCTTT	CASSPKTGNTEAFF
TRBJ2-7	few	TRBV2	.	TGTGCCAGCAGCTCGTACAGGGAGGGCGAGCAGTACTTC	CASSSYREGEQYF
TRBJ2-3	.	TRBV20-1	TRBD2	TGCAGTGCTAGTGGCGGGGGAACAGATACGCAGTATTTT	CSASGGGTDTQYF
TRBJ2-7	.	TRBV6-5	.	TGTGCCAGCAGTCCCCAGGGGACCACCTACGAGCAGTACTTC	CASSPQGTTYEQYF
TRBJ2-3	.	TRBV18	TRBD1	TGTGCCAGCTCACTCTACGGACAGGGCACAGATACGCAGTATTTT	CASSLYGQGTDTQYF
TRBJ1-1	.	TRBV28	.	TGTGCCAGCAGTTCTCCGGGAGACTGGAACACTGAAGCTTTCTTT	CASSSPGDWNTEAFF
TRBJ1-2	.	TRBV11-2	TRBD1	TGTGCCAGCAGCCCCGGGACAGGGGGCCTAGGCTATGGCTACACCTTC	CASSPGTGGLGYGYTF
TRBJ1-5	.	TRBV6-6	.	TGTGCCAGCAGTTTGGTCGGACAGCCCAATCAGCCCCAGCATTTT	CASSLVGQPNQPQHF
TRBJ2-1	.	TRBV7-2	TRBD1	TGTGCCAGCAGCAGCCGGACAGGGAGCTCCTACAATGAGCAGTTCTTC	CASSSRTGSSYNEQFF
TRBJ1-4	once	TRBV6-5	.	TGTGCCAGCAGTTACACCACCGGGGTTGGGGAAAAACTGTTTTTT	CASSYTTGVGEKLFF
TRBJ2-7	.	TRBV28	TRBD1	TGTGCCAGCAGTTCAGACGGATGGGACAGTAACTCCTACGAGCAGTACTTC	CASSSDGWDSNSYEQYF
TRBJ2-1	.	TRBV7-3	TRBD2	TGTGCCAGCAGCCGGGGACTAGCGGTAGACAATGAGCAGTTCTTC	CASSRGLAVDNEQFF
TRBJ1-6	.	TRBV11-2	TRBD1	TGTGCCAGCAGTTTTAACCCCCGGACAGGATCCTTCGTTAATTCACCCCTCCACTTT	CASSFNPRTGSFVNSPLHF
TRBJ2-7	.	TRBV5-5	.	TGTGCCAGCAGCAGCCCCCTTTACTACGAGCAGTACTTC	CASSSPLYYEQYF
TRBJ2-7	.	TRBV6-1	TRBD1	TGTGCCAGCAGTGACCCCCTCGACAGGGTACGATCCTACGAGCAGTACTTC	CASSDPLDRVRSYEQYF
TRBJ1-1	.	TRBV4-1	.	TGCGCCAGCAGCCCTGACTTAGGGAACACTGAAGCTTTCTTT	CASSPDLGNTEAFF
TRBJ2-3	.	TRBV6-6	TRBD2	TGTGCCAGCAGTCCCGGACTAGCGGGAGGATTTAACACAGATACGCAGTATTTT	CASSPGLAGGFNTDTQYF
TRBJ2-7	.	TRBV10-3	.	TGTGCCATCAGTGAGTTGCAGGCTCAGTACGAGCAGTACTTC	CAISELQAQYEQYF
TRBJ1-5	.	TRBV7-2	TRBD1	TGTGCCAGCAGCCTACGGGACAGGGTGGCGTCGGGTCAGCCCCAGCATTTT	CASSLRDRVASGQPQHF
TRBJ2-3	.	TRBV9	TRBD2	TGTGCCAGCAGCATCCGGACTAGCGGGGTGGATACGCAGTATTTT	CASSIRTSGVDTQYF
TRBJ2-7	.	TRBV28	.	TGTGCCAGCAGTTTGGCCCGGACGGGAAGCTACGAGCAGTACTTC	CASSLARTGSYEQYF
TRBJ1-1	.	TRBV7-6	TRBD1	TGTGCCAGCAGCTCAACAGGGGGCGCAGGGACTGAAGCTTTCTTT	CASSSTGGAGTEAFF
TRBJ2-3	.	TRBV6-1	TRBD2	TGTGCCAGCAGTGAATGGGGCGCGGGGGGGCCGGAAGATACGCAGTATTTT	CASSEWGAGGPEDTQYF
TRBJ1-5	.	TRBV6-2/TRBV6-3	TRBD1	TGTGCCAGCAGTGGGGACAGAGATAGCAATCAGCCCCAGCATTTT	CASSGDRDSNQPQHF